Listed below are T cell receptor beta chains from one sample, sequenced in a study of blood T cell repertoires in COVID-19. Assay used: immunoSEQ multiplex PCR; TCRdb lists only in-frame clones, some missing. Altogether roughly 43,000 clones are present, 88% being singletons, with the ten largest covering approximately 4.9%. Sequenced sample: peripheral blood. The receptors originated from a human donor in a cohort sampled during active COVID-19. Each CDR3 is given with its conserved first and last residue. A D gene is named only where the DNA matches it firmly. Expanded clones are given a class, and other clones once, few, many or no size at all.

abundance,d_gene,v_gene,j_gene,CDR3nt,CDR3aa
-,-,TRBV4-1,TRBJ1-5,TGCGCCAGCAGCCCCGGGCGGGGGGGCAATCAGCCCCAGCATTTT,CASSPGRGGNQPQHF
-,TRBD1,TRBV28,TRBJ1-5,TGTGCCAGCAGCCCTGGACAGGACTCTTATCAGCCCCAGCATTTT,CASSPGQDSYQPQHF
-,-,TRBV28,TRBJ1-1,TGTGCCAGCAGTTATACGCTCTATGAAGCTTTCTTT,CASSYTLYEAFF
-,TRBD2,TRBV11-3,TRBJ2-7,TGTGCCAGCAGCTTAGATCATGGACCCGGGACTAGCCTTCGGTACGAGCAGTACTTC,CASSLDHGPGTSLRYEQYF
-,-,TRBV12-3/TRBV12-4,TRBJ2-1,TGTGCCAGCAGGAAGACAGTGAATGAGCAGTTCTTC,CASRKTVNEQFF
-,-,TRBV7-3,TRBJ2-1,TGTGCCAGCAGCCCTTTGGAGGGGGCGGGAATAGTTGAGCAGTTCTTC,CASSPLEGAGIVEQFF
-,-,TRBV6-4,TRBJ2-5,TGTGCCAGCAGCCGCGACAGACAAGAGACCCAGTACTTC,CASSRDRQETQYF
-,-,TRBV7-8,TRBJ1-1,TGTGCCAGCAGCTTAGTCGGGGAGGGCACTGAAGCTTTCTTT,CASSLVGEGTEAFF
once,TRBD2,TRBV11-3,TRBJ2-1,TGTGCCAGCCAGGTAGCGGGAGGGCCTTATAATGAGCAGTTCTTC,CASQVAGGPYNEQFF
-,TRBD1,TRBV5-1,TRBJ2-6,TGCGCCAGCAGCTTGGTAACGCGACAGGGGTCCTCTGGGGCCAACGTCCTGACTTTC,CASSLVTRQGSSGANVLTF
-,-,TRBV19,TRBJ1-1,TGTGCCAGTAGTATCGAGCCGAGGACTGAAGCTTTCTTT,CASSIEPRTEAFF
-,TRBD1,TRBV4-2,TRBJ1-2,TGTGCCAGCAGCCAACGTCGGGACAGGGTTGATGGCTACACCTTC,CASSQRRDRVDGYTF
-,-,TRBV28,TRBJ1-1,TGTGCCAGCAGGGGGCCGGCCACTGAAGCTTTCTTT,CASRGPATEAFF
few,-,TRBV27,TRBJ1-6,TGTGCCAGCAGGCCGAGGGGGTACAATTCACCCCTCCACTTT,CASRPRGYNSPLHF
-,-,TRBV5-4,TRBJ2-7,TGTGCCAGCAGCTTTGATCCAGAATCCTACGAGCAGTACTTC,CASSFDPESYEQYF
-,-,TRBV6-5,TRBJ1-1,TGTGCCAGCAGCTACGGACAGAGAGACACTGAAGCTTTCTTT,CASSYGQRDTEAFF
-,TRBD2,TRBV27,TRBJ2-1,TGTGCCAGCAGTTTTGAGAGTCCACGGACTAGACCTAATGAGCAGTTCTTC,CASSFESPRTRPNEQFF
-,TRBD2,TRBV4-1,TRBJ2-7,TGCGCCAGCGGGACTAGCGGGAGCACCGGCTACGAGCAGTACTTC,CASGTSGSTGYEQYF
-,TRBD1,TRBV7-6,TRBJ2-7,TGTGCCAGCAGCTTAACAACAGGGGCCGGTGGCTACGAGCAGTACTTC,CASSLTTGAGGYEQYF
-,TRBD1,TRBV3-1/TRBV3-2,TRBJ1-1,TGTGCCAGCAGCACCGGGACAGTCACTGAAGCTTTCTTT,CASSTGTVTEAFF
-,TRBD1,TRBV6-5,TRBJ1-3,TGTGCCAGCAGTCGGGAGGGGGCGGCCGGAAACACCATATATTTT,CASSREGAAGNTIYF
once,TRBD1,TRBV3-1/TRBV3-2,TRBJ1-1,TGTGCCAGCAGCCTCGGACAGGGCACTGAAGCTTTCTTT,CASSLGQGTEAFF
-,-,TRBV20-1,TRBJ1-5,TGCAGTGCTAGTAGGCCCTACAGGGATTCGGGCAATCAGCCCCAGCATTTT,CSASRPYRDSGNQPQHF
-,-,TRBV3-1/TRBV3-2,TRBJ1-2,TGTGCCAGCAGCCAAACGTCGGACAACGGCTACACCTTC,CASSQTSDNGYTF
-,-,TRBV5-1,TRBJ1-1,TGCGCCAGCAGCTCAGGACAGACCACTGAAGCTTTCTTT,CASSSGQTTEAFF
-,-,TRBV3-1/TRBV3-2,TRBJ2-7,TGTGCCAGCAGCCCGAGGTGGAACGAGCAGTACTTC,CASSPRWNEQYF
-,TRBD2,TRBV9,TRBJ2-1,TGTGCCAGCAGCACACGACTAGCGGGAGGCCTCAGCTCCTACAATGAGCAGTTCTTC,CASSTRLAGGLSSYNEQFF
-,TRBD1,TRBV28,TRBJ1-2,TGTGCCAGCAGTGCCGGGACAGGATCGCTATATGGCTACACCTTC,CASSAGTGSLYGYTF
-,TRBD2,TRBV30,TRBJ2-7,TGTGCCTGGAGTGTAGGACTAGCGGGAGGTGGGGCCTACGAGCAGCACTTC,CAWSVGLAGGGAYEQHF
-,TRBD2,TRBV27,TRBJ2-7,TGTGCCAGCAGTTTAGGTCCCCCAACGGGAGGATCCTACGAGCAGTACTTC,CASSLGPPTGGSYEQYF
-,-,TRBV5-5,TRBJ2-1,TGTGCCAGCAGCCCCGACCTCTGGGGGACAAACGCCTACAATGAGCAGTTCTTC,CASSPDLWGTNAYNEQFF
-,-,TRBV7-2,TRBJ2-7,TGTGCCAGCAGAAAGGTTGGGAGAAACTACGAGCAGTACTTC,CASRKVGRNYEQYF
-,TRBD2,TRBV12-3/TRBV12-4,TRBJ2-7,TGTGCCAGCGGGACTAGCGGGAGACCCGAGCAGTACTTC,CASGTSGRPEQYF
-,TRBD1,TRBV5-5,TRBJ1-1,TGTGCCAGCAGCCTGGGACAGATGAACACTGAAGCTTTCTTT,CASSLGQMNTEAFF
-,-,TRBV2,TRBJ2-7,TGTGCCAGCAGCCTTCACGGGGGTAGCTACGAGCAGTACTTC,CASSLHGGSYEQYF
-,-,TRBV24-1,TRBJ2-5,TGTGCCACCAGTGACCCCCTCGTAGAGACCCAGTACTTC,CATSDPLVETQYF
-,TRBD1,TRBV5-5,TRBJ2-7,TGTGCCAGCAGCTTGGGGACAGGGCAATTCGAGCAGTACTTC,CASSLGTGQFEQYF
-,-,TRBV27,TRBJ2-7,TGTGCCAGCAGTCCCTCCTACACGGGCGAGCAGTACTTC,CASSPSYTGEQYF
-,TRBD2,TRBV7-2,TRBJ2-5,TGTGCCAGCAGCTCAAGACTAGCGGGAGGGCCAGGAGAGACCCAGTACTTC,CASSSRLAGGPGETQYF
few,-,TRBV4-1,TRBJ1-1,TGCGCCAGCAGCCAAAAATCGACAGGGAACACTGAAGCTTTCTTT,CASSQKSTGNTEAFF
-,-,TRBV14,TRBJ2-7,TGTGCCAGCAGCCTAGGGAGCGGGCAGTACTTC,CASSLGSGQYF
-,-,TRBV2,TRBJ1-5,TGTGCCAGCAGAGAAGGCCCGGGTAGTAGCAATCAGCCCCAGCATTTT,CASREGPGSSNQPQHF
-,TRBD1,TRBV7-3,TRBJ2-7,TGTGCCAGCAGCTTAGGACAGGGGAGCAACGAGCAGTACTTC,CASSLGQGSNEQYF
-,TRBD2,TRBV5-4,TRBJ2-4,TGTGCCAGCAGCACACTAGCGGGACGGCAGTACTTC,CASSTLAGRQYF
-,TRBD2,TRBV4-1,TRBJ2-3,TGCGCCAGCAGCCAAGAGGAGCGGGAGGGCCTGGTAGATACGCAGTATTTT,CASSQEEREGLVDTQYF
few,TRBD2,TRBV2,TRBJ2-7,TGTGCCAGCAGTGAAAGGGCGGGGGGGATCTACGAGCAGTACTTC,CASSERAGGIYEQYF
-,-,TRBV6-6,TRBJ1-5,TGTGCCAGCATGATGGGCAGAAATCAGCCCCAGCATTTT,CASMMGRNQPQHF
-,-,TRBV3-1/TRBV3-2,TRBJ2-7,TGTGCCAGCAGCCAAGAGAGGACTATGGCATACGAGCAGTACTTC,CASSQERTMAYEQYF
once,TRBD1,TRBV7-2,TRBJ2-1,TGTGCCAGCAGCTTCCCGGGACAGGGGGCCTACAATGAGCAGTTCTTC,CASSFPGQGAYNEQFF
-,-,TRBV25-1,TRBJ1-1,TGTGCCAGCAGTGAAGATACGGTGAACACTGAAGCTTTCTTT,CASSEDTVNTEAFF